This T cell receptor beta chain was obtained from a study of T cells in narcolepsy. Looking at the study overall: Donors had narcolepsy type 1 or type 2, or were healthy controls.

This clone turned up a few times. The antigen remains undetermined. Study-level findings and limits: Reportedly, autoreactive clonotypes were serially detected in patients' blood but not controls'.

Data came from immunoSEQ multiplex PCR; TCRdb stores just in-frame clones and leaves some out. This table has approximately 25,000 clones, about 60% appearing once. Unmatched junction bases numbered 8, after V lost 6 bases and J lost 2 bases. CDR1 is SGHDT, CDR2 YYEEEE, per germline. The CDR3 runs to 14 residues. The chain has TRBV5-6 and TRBJ2-7; 7 nucleotides line up with TRBD1. The sample taken for sequencing was memory (CD45RA-) CD4+ T cells from blood. This clonotype was sampled from a human donor in good health. CDR3 DNA: TGTGCCAGCAACCCGGGACAGTGGACCTACGAGCAGTACTTC. It codes for CASNPGQWTYEQYF.